Described below is a single T cell receptor beta chain sequence and its context. The sample comes from a study of shared clonotypes between healthy human individuals. In the study overall: Contributing individuals were a couple of females and a few males aged 18 to 49. CD4 naive and memory got three plates each, CD8 naive two, CD8 memory one.

CD45RO-negative, CCR7-positively selected cells formed the naive CD8 fraction, excluding terminally differentiated effector memory CD45RA+ cells. Deep was the level used in running the assay. Produced via immunoSEQ multiplex PCR; TCRdb's table is partial and in-frame only. The repertoire holds approximately 2,000,000 clones, with about 93% as singletons. CDR3 length: 19 residues. The sequenced sample was naive CD8+ T cells from PBMCs. V usage is TRBV21-1 and J usage is TRBJ1-2; the listed D gene, TRBD1, was not tested against the DNA. TRBV21-1 has pseudogene status. This TCR was recovered from a man aged 18 to 30 in good health. Some clones in this sample may be carry-over from other donors' samples. The CDR3 nucleotides read TGTGCCAGCAGTCAAAGGTCCTGGACAGGGGCGGTTTTTAGTAGGGGCTACACCTTC. Translated: CASSQRSWTGAVFSRGYTF.